Listed below are T cell receptor beta chains from one sample, sequenced in a study of shared clonotypes between healthy human individuals. The protocol was immunoSEQ multiplex PCR, while the TCRdb copy is restricted to in-frame clones and leaves out a portion. The repertoire consists of over a million clones, with 75% to 85% occurring once and the leading ten covering 0.5% to 0.65%. Sequencing was done on a sample of memory CD4+ T cells from PBMCs. These receptors all come from a man in his late teens or twenties in good health. Some clones in this sample may be carry-over from other donors' samples. Each CDR3 is given with its conserved first and last residue. Each record gives: J gene, clone size, D gene, V gene, CDR3 protein, CDR3 DNA. The D gene is left open where the match is weak. The size of a clone is reported for some rows only, either as once, few or many, or as a class for expanded clones.

>TRBJ2-2|.|.|TRBV6-5
CASSLGLGYTGELFF
TGTGCCAGCAGCCTGGGACTGGGTTACACCGGGGAGCTGTTTTTT
>TRBJ1-1|.|.|TRBV16
CASSLPRDHTEAFF
TGTGCCAGCAGCCTTCCCAGGGATCACACTGAAGCTTTCTTT
>TRBJ2-7|.|.|TRBV6-5
CASSYDGLGPYEQYF
TGTGCCAGCAGTTACGACGGACTCGGTCCCTACGAGCAGTACTTC
>TRBJ2-5|.|TRBD2|TRBV19
CASSSGGGETQYF
TGTGCCAGTAGTTCGGGGGGAGGAGAGACCCAGTACTTC
>TRBJ1-2|.|.|TRBV7-8
CANGGTVANYGYTF
TGTGCGAACGGGGGCACAGTGGCTAACTATGGCTACACCTTC
>TRBJ1-5|.|.|TRBV15
CATSRGGPLQPQHF
TGTGCCACCAGCAGAGGGGGCCCTCTCCAGCCCCAGCATTTT
>TRBJ2-2|.|.|TRBV7-8
CASSLVGRLNAGELFF
TGTGCCAGCAGCTTAGTCGGACGGCTCAACGCCGGGGAGCTGTTTTTT
>TRBJ2-1|.|.|TRBV5-4
CASSQLFYNEQFF
TGTGCCAGCAGCCAGTTGTTCTACAATGAGCAGTTCTTC
>TRBJ1-3|many|.|TRBV2
CASSEGGQVTIYF
TGTGCCAGCAGTGAAGGTGGCCAGGTCACCATATATTTT
>TRBJ2-7|.|.|TRBV28
CASRLGTGAPFRYF
TGTGCCAGCAGGTTAGGGACGGGGGCCCCCTTTAGGTACTTC
>TRBJ1-1|.|.|TRBV29-1
CSGTNTEAFF
TGCAGCGGGACGAACACTGAAGCTTTCTTT
>TRBJ2-6|.|.|TRBV28
CASSSGQLDEANVLTF
TGTGCCAGCAGTTCCGGACAGTTAGATGAGGCCAACGTCCTGACTTTC
>TRBJ1-4|.|.|TRBV6-6
CASSYMRVGEKLFF
TGTGCCAGCAGTTACATGAGGGTGGGAGAAAAACTGTTTTTT
>TRBJ1-5|.|TRBD1|TRBV7-9
CASSLTGGGNQPQHF
TGTGCCAGCAGCCTGACAGGGGGTGGTAATCAGCCCCAGCATTTT
>TRBJ2-5|.|TRBD1|TRBV30
CAGTGEETQYF
TGTGCCGGGACAGGGGAAGAGACCCAGTACTTC
>TRBJ2-2|few|TRBD1|TRBV5-1
CASSLGQGETGELFF
TGCGCCAGCAGCTTGGGACAGGGAGAAACCGGGGAGCTGTTTTTT
>TRBJ2-1|.|.|TRBV7-8
CASSLSGNEQFF
TGTGCCAGCAGCTTGAGCGGCAATGAGCAGTTCTTC
>TRBJ1-5|few|TRBD1|TRBV19
CATRGSSNQPQHF
TGTGCCACCAGGGGGTCGAGCAATCAGCCCCAGCATTTT
>TRBJ2-7|few|.|TRBV5-1
CASSAEISYEQYF
TGCGCCAGTTCGGCGGAGATCTCCTACGAGCAGTACTTC
>TRBJ1-5|.|.|TRBV7-2
CASSLDSMNNQPQHF
TGTGCCAGCAGCTTAGACAGTATGAACAATCAGCCCCAGCATTTT
>TRBJ2-5|.|.|TRBV25-1
CASSEFGQHQETQYF
TGTGCCAGCAGTGAGTTTGGACAGCACCAAGAGACCCAGTACTTC
>TRBJ2-1|.|.|TRBV5-1
CASSLGRLSNEQFF
TGCGCCAGCAGCCTGGGGCGGCTCTCCAATGAGCAGTTCTTC
>TRBJ2-2|.|TRBD2|TRBV4-3
CASSQEPPGRPTGELFF
TGCGCCAGCAGCCAAGAGCCCCCCGGGAGGCCCACCGGGGAGCTGTTTTTT
>TRBJ2-5|.|.|TRBV7-2
CASSLQGYETQYF
TGTGCCAGCAGCTTGCAGGGATATGAGACCCAGTACTTC
>TRBJ2-5|.|.|TRBV10-3
CATSERGTQYF
TGTGCCACCTCTGAGAGGGGGACCCAGTACTTC
>TRBJ2-1|many|.|TRBV19
CASRLTYRAPQFF
TGTGCCAGTAGGCTCACCTACAGGGCTCCTCAGTTCTTC
>TRBJ2-5|.|.|TRBV7-8
CASSFSLGQETQYF
TGTGCCAGCAGCTTCTCGCTGGGCCAAGAGACCCAGTACTTC
>TRBJ2-3|.|.|TRBV4-3
CASSPLYLSTDTQYF
TGCGCCAGCAGCCCCCTCTACCTTAGCACAGATACGCAGTATTTT
>TRBJ2-2|.|.|TRBV2
CASSEPHMNTGELFF
TGTGCCAGCAGTGAACCTCACATGAACACCGGGGAGCTGTTTTTT
>TRBJ1-2|.|.|TRBV4-3
CASSQDRHNYGYTF
TGCGCCAGCAGCCAAGATCGGCATAACTATGGCTACACCTTC
>TRBJ2-3|.|.|TRBV28
CASSFVRQPTDTQYF
TGTGCCAGCAGTTTCGTCAGACAACCCACAGATACGCAGTATTTT
>TRBJ2-2|once|TRBD2|TRBV11-2
CASSPDSGWTGELFF
TGTGCCAGCAGCCCCGATAGCGGGTGGACCGGGGAGCTGTTTTTT
>TRBJ1-1|.|.|TRBV29-1
CSVVGSLNTEAFF
TGCAGCGTTGTGGGCAGCCTGAACACTGAAGCTTTCTTT
>TRBJ1-5|few|TRBD1|TRBV15
CATSRYQQGVLRNQPQHF
TGTGCCACCAGCAGATACCAACAGGGGGTGTTGCGGAATCAGCCCCAGCATTTT
>TRBJ2-7|.|.|TRBV10-3
CAISESKGPGGREQYF
TGTGCCATCAGTGAGTCGAAGGGACCCGGAGGTCGAGAGCAGTACTTC
>TRBJ1-2|.|TRBD1|TRBV29-1
CSVDRQGEGGYTF
TGCAGCGTTGATCGGCAGGGGGAGGGTGGCTACACCTTC
>TRBJ2-3|once|TRBD1|TRBV6-5
CASSPGQISTDTQYF
TGTGCCAGCAGCCCGGGACAGATTAGCACAGATACGCAGTATTTT
>TRBJ2-7|.|TRBD2|TRBV10-3
CATSGSGRAGEQYF
TGTGCCACCTCAGGAAGCGGGAGGGCAGGCGAGCAGTACTTC
>TRBJ2-1|.|.|TRBV4-3
CASSQDQKQFF
TGCGCCAGCAGCCAAGACCAAAAGCAGTTCTTC
>TRBJ2-1|.|.|TRBV28
CASSTRWGYTYNEQFF
TGTGCCAGCAGTACGCGCTGGGGCTACACCTACAATGAGCAGTTCTTC
>TRBJ1-1|.|TRBD1|TRBV28
CASRSEGAQNTEAFF
TGTGCCAGCAGATCGGAGGGGGCGCAGAACACTGAAGCTTTCTTT
>TRBJ1-3|.|.|TRBV7-9
CASLFFGRSSGNTIYF
TGTGCCAGCTTATTTTTCGGCAGATCCTCTGGAAACACCATATATTTT
>TRBJ2-1|.|TRBD1|TRBV19
CASSIGGGGEQFF
TGTGCCAGTAGTATAGGAGGGGGCGGTGAGCAGTTCTTC
>TRBJ1-2|.|.|TRBV7-8
CASSGGGRGYTF
TGTGCCAGCAGCGGTGGGGGCCGGGGCTACACCTTC
>TRBJ1-5|.|.|TRBV21-1
CASSNGDRGLRNQPQHF
TGTGCCAGCAGCAATGGGGACAGGGGATTGAGAAATCAGCCCCAGCATTTT
>TRBJ2-2|.|.|TRBV10-3
CAISGTWTGELFF
TGTGCCATCAGTGGGACCTGGACCGGGGAGCTGTTTTTT
>TRBJ2-7|few|TRBD2|TRBV7-6
CASSQRGLVDEQYF
TGTGCCAGCAGCCAGAGGGGACTAGTGGACGAGCAGTACTTC
>TRBJ2-7|few|.|TRBV18
CASSYGRNEQYF
TGTGCCAGCTCGTACGGACGGAACGAGCAGTACTTC
>TRBJ1-4|.|.|TRBV5-6
CASKLRGNEKLFF
TGTGCCAGCAAACTCAGAGGAAATGAAAAACTGTTTTTT
>TRBJ1-2|.|.|TRBV10-3
CAISVGDGYTF
TGTGCCATCAGTGTTGGGGATGGCTACACCTTC
>TRBJ2-5|.|TRBD1|TRBV5-1
CASSSRGQGIRETQYF
TGCGCCAGCAGCTCAAGAGGACAGGGGATACGGGAGACCCAGTACTTC
>TRBJ1-5|.|.|TRBV27
CASRFRAWSPQHF
TGTGCCAGCAGATTCAGGGCTTGGAGCCCCCAGCATTTT
>TRBJ2-7|.|TRBD2|TRBV19
CASSSGRRGNEQYF
TGTGCCAGTAGTAGCGGGCGGCGGGGGAACGAGCAGTACTTC
>TRBJ2-7|.|.|TRBV5-1
CASSLGPIASYEQYF
TGCGCCAGCAGCTTGGGACCGATTGCCTCCTACGAGCAGTACTTC
>TRBJ1-4|.|TRBD1|TRBV7-9
CASSQGTGPLRDEKLFF
TGTGCCAGCAGCCAGGGGACAGGCCCTCTTAGGGATGAAAAACTGTTTTTT
>TRBJ1-1|.|.|TRBV14
CASSLVENTEAFF
TGTGCCAGCAGCCTAGTGGAGAACACTGAAGCTTTCTTT
>TRBJ2-5|.|.|TRBV29-1
CSVETDGLRTQYF
TGCAGCGTTGAGACCGACGGCTTGAGGACCCAGTACTTC
>TRBJ1-1|.|.|TRBV9
CASSGGGWRDTEAFF
TGTGCCAGCAGCGGAGGGGGATGGCGGGACACTGAAGCTTTCTTT
>TRBJ1-2|few|TRBD1|TRBV28
CASRSSTGGSGGYTF
TGTGCCAGCCGCTCGTCTACAGGGGGCTCGGGTGGCTACACCTTC
>TRBJ2-3|few|.|TRBV5-4
CASSSRNPSTDTQYF
TGTGCCAGCAGCTCGCGGAACCCTAGCACAGATACGCAGTATTTT